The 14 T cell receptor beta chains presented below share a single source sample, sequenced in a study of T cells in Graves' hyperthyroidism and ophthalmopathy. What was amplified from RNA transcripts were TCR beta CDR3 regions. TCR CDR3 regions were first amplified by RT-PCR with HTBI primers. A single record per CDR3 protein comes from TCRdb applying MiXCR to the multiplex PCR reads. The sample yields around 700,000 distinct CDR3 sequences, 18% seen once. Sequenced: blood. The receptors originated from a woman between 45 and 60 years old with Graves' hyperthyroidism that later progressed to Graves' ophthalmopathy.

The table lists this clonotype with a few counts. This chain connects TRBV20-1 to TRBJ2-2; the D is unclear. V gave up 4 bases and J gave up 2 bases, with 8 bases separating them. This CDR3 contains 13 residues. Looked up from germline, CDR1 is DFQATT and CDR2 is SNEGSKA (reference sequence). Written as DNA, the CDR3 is TGCAGTGCTATTAGTCCAAACACCGGGGAGCTGTTTTTT. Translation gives CSAISPNTGELFF.

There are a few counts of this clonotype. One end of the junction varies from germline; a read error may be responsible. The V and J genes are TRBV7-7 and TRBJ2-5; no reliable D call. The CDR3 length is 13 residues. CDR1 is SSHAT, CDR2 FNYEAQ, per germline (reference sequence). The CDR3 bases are TGTGCTAGCAGCTTAGGCCGTCTAGAGACCCAGTACTTC. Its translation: CASSLGRLETQYF.

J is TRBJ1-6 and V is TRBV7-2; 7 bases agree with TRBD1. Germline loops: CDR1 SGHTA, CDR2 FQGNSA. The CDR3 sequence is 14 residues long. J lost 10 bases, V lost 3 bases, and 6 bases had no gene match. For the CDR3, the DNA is TGTGCCAGCAGCTTGGAAGGGGGCTGGTCACCCCTCCACTTT. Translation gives CASSLEGGWSPLHF.

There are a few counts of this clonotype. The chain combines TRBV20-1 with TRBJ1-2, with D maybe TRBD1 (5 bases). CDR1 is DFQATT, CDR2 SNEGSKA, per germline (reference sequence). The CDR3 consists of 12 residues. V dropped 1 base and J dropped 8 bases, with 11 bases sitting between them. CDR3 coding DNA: TGCAGTGCTAGAGTAGGGGTCGACGGCTACACCTTC. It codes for CSARVGVDGYTF.

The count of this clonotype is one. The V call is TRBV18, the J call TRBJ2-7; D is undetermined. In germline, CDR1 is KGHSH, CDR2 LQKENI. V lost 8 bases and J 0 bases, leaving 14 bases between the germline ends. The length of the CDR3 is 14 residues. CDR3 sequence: CASSPEGSSYEQYF. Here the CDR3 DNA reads TGTGCCAGCAGCCCGGAAGGATCCTCCTACGAGCAGTACTTC.

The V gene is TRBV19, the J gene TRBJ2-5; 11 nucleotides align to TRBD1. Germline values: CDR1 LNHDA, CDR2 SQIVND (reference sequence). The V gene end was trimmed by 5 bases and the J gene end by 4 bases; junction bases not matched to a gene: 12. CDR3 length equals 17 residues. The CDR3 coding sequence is TGTGCCAGTAGTGCCCGGGGACAGGGGGAATATCGAGAGACCCAGTACTTC. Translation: CASSARGQGEYRETQYF.

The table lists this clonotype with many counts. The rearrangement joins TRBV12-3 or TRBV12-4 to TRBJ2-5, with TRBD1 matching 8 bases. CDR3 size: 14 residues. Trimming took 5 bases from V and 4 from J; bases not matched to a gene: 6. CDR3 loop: CASSATGGAETQYF. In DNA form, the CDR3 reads TGTGCCAGCAGTGCCACAGGGGGAGCAGAGACCCAGTACTTC.

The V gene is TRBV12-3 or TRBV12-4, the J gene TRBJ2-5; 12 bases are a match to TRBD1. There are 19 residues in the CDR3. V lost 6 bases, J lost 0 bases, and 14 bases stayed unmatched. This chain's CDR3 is CASRRPGQGANPYQETQYF. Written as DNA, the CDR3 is TGTGCCAGCAGACGTCCGGGACAGGGGGCGAATCCGTACCAAGAGACCCAGTACTTC.

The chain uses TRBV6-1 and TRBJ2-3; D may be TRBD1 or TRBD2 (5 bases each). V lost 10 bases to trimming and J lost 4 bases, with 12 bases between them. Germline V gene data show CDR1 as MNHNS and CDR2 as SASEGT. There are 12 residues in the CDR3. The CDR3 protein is CATDLGADTQYF. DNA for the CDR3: TGTGCCACAGACCTGGGGGCAGATACGCAGTATTTT.

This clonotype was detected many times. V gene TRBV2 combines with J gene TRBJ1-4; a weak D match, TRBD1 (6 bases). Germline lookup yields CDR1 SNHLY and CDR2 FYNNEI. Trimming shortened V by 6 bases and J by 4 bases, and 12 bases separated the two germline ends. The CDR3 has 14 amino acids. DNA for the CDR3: TGTGCCAGCAGGGAGGGAGGGGGTAATGAAAAACTGTTTTTT. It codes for CASREGGGNEKLFF.

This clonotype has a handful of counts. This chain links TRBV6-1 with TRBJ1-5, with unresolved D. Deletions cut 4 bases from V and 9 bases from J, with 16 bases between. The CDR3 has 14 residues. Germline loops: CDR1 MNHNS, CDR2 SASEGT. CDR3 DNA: TGTGCCAGCAGTGTTGATACAGCGATATCGCCCCAGCATTTT. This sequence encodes CASSVDTAISPQHF.

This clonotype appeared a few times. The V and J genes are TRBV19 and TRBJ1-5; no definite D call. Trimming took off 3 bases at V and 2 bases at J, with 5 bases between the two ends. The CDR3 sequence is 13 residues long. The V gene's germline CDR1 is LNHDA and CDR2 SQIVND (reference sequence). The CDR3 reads CASSIKRNQPQHF. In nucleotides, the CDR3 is TGTGCCAGTAGTATTAAGCGCAATCAGCCCCAGCATTTT.

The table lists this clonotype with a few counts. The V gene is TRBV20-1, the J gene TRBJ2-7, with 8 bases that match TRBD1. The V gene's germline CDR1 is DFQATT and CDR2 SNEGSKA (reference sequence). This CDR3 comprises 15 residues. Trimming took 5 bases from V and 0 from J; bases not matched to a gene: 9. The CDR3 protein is CSAPPGQGSSYEQYF. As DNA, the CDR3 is TGCAGTGCTCCCCCCGGACAGGGTAGCTCCTACGAGCAGTACTTC.

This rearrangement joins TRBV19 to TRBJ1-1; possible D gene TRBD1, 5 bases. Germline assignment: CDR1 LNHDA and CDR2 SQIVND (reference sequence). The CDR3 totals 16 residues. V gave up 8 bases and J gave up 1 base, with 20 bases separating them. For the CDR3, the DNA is TGTGCCAGTCCTCCACCGGGACCCACGGGGAACACTGAAGCTTTCTTT. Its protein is CASPPPGPTGNTEAFF.